The 4 T cell receptor beta chains below all came from one sample that was sequenced in a study of shared clonotypes between healthy human individuals. Repertoires were generated with immunoSEQ multiplex PCR, while TCRdb's copy carries only in-frame clones and drops some. In the table there are 850,000 to 1,200,000 clones, around 74% of which are singletons. Sequencing input: memory CD4+ T cells sorted from blood. Subset denoted: CD45RA-negative fraction. These receptors originate from a man between 18 and 29 years old in good health.

This chain connects TRBV27 to TRBJ1-5; D is unresolved. The CDR3 length is 16 residues. Per germline, CDR1 MNHEY and CDR2 SMNVEV (reference sequence). Trimming took 0 bases from V and 1 from J, leaving 10 bases between them. CDR3 bases: TGTGCCAGCAGTTTATCTCGTCAGGCGAGCAATCAGCCCCAGCATTTT. Its protein product is CASSLSRQASNQPQHF.

Comments on this clone: A much larger clone differs from this one at a single base, so this may be a read error. Other nucleotide sequences from this sample produce the same CDR3. The rearrangement uses TRBV5-1 and TRBJ2-5; D perhaps matches TRBD1 (6 bases). The ends were cut back, 0 bases at V and 2 bases at J, with 8 bases in the middle. The CDR3 spans 14 residues. The germline V gene encodes CDR1 SGHRS and CDR2 YFSETQ. Written as DNA, the CDR3 is TGCGCCAGCAGCTTGGGACAGGTACAAGAGACCCAGTACTTC. Translated, it gives CASSLGQVQETQYF.

The V and J genes are TRBV7-9 and TRBJ1-5; D not resolved. Germline CDR1 reads SEHNR; CDR2 reads FQNEAQ (reference sequence). The CDR3 runs to 16 residues. The V end was cut by 1 base, the J end by 1 base, with 11 bases between. This CDR3 is CASSLGSRASNQPQHF. Written as DNA, the CDR3 is TGTGCCAGCAGCTTAGGAAGTAGGGCCAGCAATCAGCCCCAGCATTTT.

The sample holds one count of this clone. The chain links TRBV7-2 to TRBJ1-2, with 9 bases that match TRBD1. There are 14 residues in the CDR3. The V gene's germline CDR1 is SGHTA and CDR2 FQGNSA. The ends lost 5 bases at V and 6 bases at J; junction bases unmatched: 7. CDR3 nucleotides: TGTGCCAGCAGCCCCCCGGGACAGGGTCATGGCTACACCTTC. Its protein product is CASSPPGQGHGYTF.